Each of the 17 T cell receptor beta chains below was sequenced from the same sample in a study of shared clonotypes between healthy human individuals. TCRdb keeps only in-frame clones here, not all; method: immunoSEQ multiplex PCR. The sample consists of millions of clones, around nine tenths of them appearing once. Sequences were obtained from naive CD4+ T cells sorted from blood. Subset noted: CD45RA+ positively selected. All receptors come from a man younger than 35 in good health.

The V and J genes are TRBV10-3 and TRBJ2-5; D tentatively fits TRBD1 or TRBD2 (5 bases each). Trimming removed 8 bases at V and 4 bases at J, with 17 bases between. Per germline, CDR1 ENHRY and CDR2 SYGVKD. CDR3 length: 14 residues. As DNA, the CDR3 is TGTGCCATCGGAAGAGGGCAGGGTGGAGAGACCCAGTACTTC. This translates into CAIGRGQGGETQYF.

The chain joins TRBV7-9 to TRBJ2-2; unclear D gene. The CDR3 is 15 amino acids. The V gene's germline CDR1 is SEHNR and CDR2 FQNEAQ (reference sequence). V was clipped by 6 bases and J by 1 base, with 12 bases between them. The DNA of the CDR3 is TGTGCCAGCAGTCCCAGAGCAGGGAACACCGGGGAGCTGTTTTTT. As protein: CASSPRAGNTGELFF.

This clone appeared once. The chain employs TRBV30 and TRBJ2-7, with D hard to call. From germline, CDR1 is GTSNPN and CDR2 SVGIG (reference sequence). V was shortened by 0 bases and J by 6 bases, with 15 bases between the two germline ends. The CDR3 has 14 residues. CDR3 protein: CAWSVLTHSGEQYF. CDR3 bases: TGTGCCTGGAGTGTACTTACCCATAGTGGCGAGCAGTACTTC.

The J gene is TRBJ2-3, the V gene TRBV10-1, with TRBD2 as a possible D gene (7 bases). Germline V gene data show CDR1 as WNHNN and CDR2 as SYGVQD (reference sequence). This CDR3 region has 14 residues. V lost 5 bases, J lost 4 bases, and 13 bases lay in between. This chain's CDR3 is CASSLGGGADTQYF. In nucleotides, the CDR3 is TGCGCCAGCAGTTTAGGCGGGGGCGCAGATACGCAGTATTTT.

The chain links TRBV10-3 to TRBJ1-1, with 7 bases that match TRBD1. The germline CDR1 and CDR2 sequences are ENHRY and SYGVKD. Losses at the gene ends were 11 bases for V and 6 bases for J; bases not matched to a gene: 21. This CDR3 contains 16 residues. The DNA for the CDR3 is TGTGCCTCAGGCCTTTACAGGGGCCAACGGTTGGCTGAAGCTTTCTTT. It encodes CASGLYRGQRLAEAFF.

The V call is TRBV6-5, the J call TRBJ2-1, with TRBD2 as a possible D gene (6 bases). There are 14 residues in the CDR3. V was pared by 4 bases and J by 1 base, with 8 bases between. CDR1 is MNHEY, CDR2 SVGAGI, per germline. CDR3 in DNA: TGTGCCAGCAGTTTGACTAGTTCCTACAATGAGCAGTTCTTC. It yields the protein CASSLTSSYNEQFF.

The gene calls are TRBV30 and TRBJ1-6; D remains unclear. Germline V gives CDR1 GTSNPN, CDR2 SVGIG (reference sequence). This CDR3 is built from 12 residues. The V end was cut by 3 bases, the J end by 7 bases, with 7 bases between. The CDR3 loop reads CAWRLGNSPLHF. The CDR3 DNA is TGTGCCTGGAGATTGGGGAATTCACCCCTCCACTTT.

V is TRBV28 and J is TRBJ1-5; a weak D match, TRBD1 (6 bases). V was cut by 6 bases and J by 0 bases, with 12 bases left in between. CDR3 size: 15 residues. Germline values: CDR1 MDHEN, CDR2 SYDVKM. CDR3 DNA: TGTGCCAGCAGCTCGGACAGAAATAGCAATCAGCCCCAGCATTTT. This gives the protein CASSSDRNSNQPQHF.

This chain uses TRBV4-1 with TRBJ2-7, with D possibly called TRBD1 or TRBD2 (5 bases each). The V and J ends lost 1 base and 2 bases respectively, with 12 bases between them. The germline gives CDR1 MGHRA, CDR2 YSYEKL. The CDR3 loop spans 15 amino acids. CDR3 DNA sequence: TGCGCCAGCAGCCAAGCGCCGGGGACGCCCTACGAGCAGTACTTC. As protein: CASSQAPGTPYEQYF.

This chain's CDR3 is CASSERRENTEAFF. CDR3 sequence (DNA): TGCGCCAGCAGTGAGAGGCGGGAAAACACTGAAGCTTTCTTT. The rearrangement uses TRBV10-1 and TRBJ1-1; D is undetermined. The length of the CDR3 is 14 residues. V dropped 2 bases and J dropped 2 bases, with 9 bases sitting between them. Germline lookup yields CDR1 WNHNN and CDR2 SYGVQD (reference sequence).

J is TRBJ1-6 and V is TRBV19; TRBD1 matches 7 bases. Germline V gene data show CDR1 as LNHDA and CDR2 as SQIVND (reference sequence). With 1 base clipped from V and 7 bases from J, the junction kept 10 bases outside the gene matches. This CDR3 region has 17 residues. CDR3 residues: CASSIGGQAGQNSPLHF. The CDR3, as DNA: TGTGCCAGTAGTATAGGAGGGCAGGCGGGACAGAATTCACCCCTCCACTTT.

As to this clone: The identical CDR3 is also encoded by other nucleotide sequences in the sample. The V gene is TRBV19, the J gene TRBJ2-1; D gene uncertain. V was shortened by 6 bases and J by 0 bases, with 9 bases between the two germline ends. The germline gives CDR1 LNHDA, CDR2 SQIVND (reference sequence). There are 14 residues in the CDR3. The CDR3 sequence: CASRGQSSYNEQFF. In DNA, the CDR3 is TGTGCCAGTAGAGGTCAGAGCTCCTACAATGAGCAGTTCTTC.

This chain links TRBV2 with TRBJ2-5; TRBD2 matches 7 bases. The CDR3 extends over 12 amino acids. After removal of 6 bases from V and 4 bases from J, the junction contained 2 bases not matched to a gene. CDR1 and CDR2 (germline): SNHLY, FYNNEI. The chain's CDR3 is CASRVAGETQYF. Written as DNA, the CDR3 is TGTGCCAGCAGGGTAGCGGGAGAGACCCAGTACTTC. The full variable domain, with the rest looked up from reference TRBV2 and TRBJ2-5, is EPEVTQTPSHQVTQMGQEVILRCVPISNHLYFYWYRQILGQKVEFLVSFYNNEISEKSEIFDDQFSVERPDGSNFTLKIRSTKLEDSAMYFCASRVAGETQYFGPGTRLLVL.

As for this clone: This CDR3 is also generated by other DNA sequences in the sample. The rearrangement links TRBV28 to TRBJ1-2; D not resolved. The CDR3 is made up of 13 amino acids. The V gene lost 3 bases and the J gene lost 4 bases, with 9 bases spanning the gap. CDR1 and CDR2 from the germline V gene are MDHEN and SYDVKM. The CDR3 nucleotides are TGTGCCAGCAGTTTGGCCGGGGTCTATGGCTACACCTTC. This sequence encodes CASSLAGVYGYTF.

Of note for this clone: This same CDR3 is encoded by further DNA sequences in the sample. The chain links TRBV5-1 to TRBJ2-1, with 15 bases matching TRBD2. CDR3 length: 14 amino acids. J lost 10 bases, V lost 5 bases, and 4 bases had no gene match. The germline CDR1 and CDR2 sequences are SGHRS and YFSETQ. CDR3 protein: CASSPGLAGGEQFF. CDR3 coding DNA: TGCGCCAGCAGTCCCGGACTAGCGGGAGGGGAGCAGTTCTTC. Variable domain in full (rest from reference TRBV5-1 and TRBJ2-1): KAGVTQTPRYLIKTRGQQVTLSCSPISGHRSVSWYQQTPGQGLQFLFEYFSETQRNKGNFPGRFSGRQFSNSRSEMNVSTLELGDSALYLCASSPGLAGGEQFFGPGTRLTVL.

The chain recombines TRBV5-1 with TRBJ1-2; D remains unclear. The CDR3 runs to 13 residues. V shed 4 bases and J shed 5 bases, with 12 bases lying between them. Germline V gene lookup returns CDR1 SGHRS and CDR2 YFSETQ. This CDR3 reads CASSETGEYGYTF. The CDR3 nucleotides read TGCGCCAGCAGCGAGACCGGGGAGTATGGCTACACCTTC. Supplemented by reference TRBV5-1 and TRBJ1-2, the full variable domain reads KAGVTQTPRYLIKTRGQQVTLSCSPISGHRSVSWYQQTPGQGLQFLFEYFSETQRNKGNFPGRFSGRQFSNSRSEMNVSTLELGDSALYLCASSETGEYGYTFGSGTRLTVV.

V is TRBV18 and J is TRBJ1-1; maybe TRBD1 (5 bases). Trimming removed 5 bases at V and 2 bases at J, with 9 bases between. Germline V gene data show CDR1 as KGHSH and CDR2 as LQKENI. The CDR3 sequence is 13 residues long. CDR3 coding DNA: TGTGCCAGCTCAGACGACAGCAACACTGAAGCTTTCTTT. Protein product: CASSDDSNTEAFF.